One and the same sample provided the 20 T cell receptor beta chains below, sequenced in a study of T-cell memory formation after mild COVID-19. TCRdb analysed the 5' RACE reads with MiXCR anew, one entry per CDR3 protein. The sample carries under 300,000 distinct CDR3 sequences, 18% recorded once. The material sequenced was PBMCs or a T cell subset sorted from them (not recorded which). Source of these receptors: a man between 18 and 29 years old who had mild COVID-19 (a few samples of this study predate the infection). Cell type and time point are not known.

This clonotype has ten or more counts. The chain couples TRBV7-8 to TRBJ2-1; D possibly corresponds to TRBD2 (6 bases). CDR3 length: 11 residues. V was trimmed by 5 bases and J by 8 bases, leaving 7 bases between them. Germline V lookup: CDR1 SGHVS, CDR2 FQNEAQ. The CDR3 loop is CASSPGDEQFF. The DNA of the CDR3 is TGTGCCAGCAGCCCGGGGGATGAGCAGTTCTTC.

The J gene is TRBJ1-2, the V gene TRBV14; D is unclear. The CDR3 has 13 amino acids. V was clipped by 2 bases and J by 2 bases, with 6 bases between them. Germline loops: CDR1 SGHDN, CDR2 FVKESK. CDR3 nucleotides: TGTGCCAGCAGCCAACAACGGAACTATGGCTACACCTTC. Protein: CASSQQRNYGYTF.

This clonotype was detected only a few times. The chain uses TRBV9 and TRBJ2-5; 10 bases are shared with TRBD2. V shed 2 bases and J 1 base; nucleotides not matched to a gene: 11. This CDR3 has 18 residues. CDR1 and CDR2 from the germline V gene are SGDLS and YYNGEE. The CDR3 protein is CASSVTTTSGEIQETQYF. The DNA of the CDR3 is TGTGCCAGCAGCGTGACGACAACTAGCGGGGAGATCCAAGAGACCCAGTACTTC.

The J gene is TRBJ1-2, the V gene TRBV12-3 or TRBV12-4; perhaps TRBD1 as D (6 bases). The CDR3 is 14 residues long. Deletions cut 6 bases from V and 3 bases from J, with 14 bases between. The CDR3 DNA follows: TGTGCCAGCAGGCCATACAGGGCCCACTATGGCTACACCTTC. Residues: CASRPYRAHYGYTF.

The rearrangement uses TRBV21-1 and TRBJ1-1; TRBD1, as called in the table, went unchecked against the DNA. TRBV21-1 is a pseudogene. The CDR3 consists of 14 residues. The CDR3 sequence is CASSKKTGNTEAFF. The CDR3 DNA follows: TGTGCCAGCAGCAAGAAGACAGGGAACACTGAAGCTTTCTTT.

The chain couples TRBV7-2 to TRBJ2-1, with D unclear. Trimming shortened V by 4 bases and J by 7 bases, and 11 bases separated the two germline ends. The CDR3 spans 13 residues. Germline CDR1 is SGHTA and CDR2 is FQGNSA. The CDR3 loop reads CASSSLLKNEQFF. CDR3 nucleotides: TGTGCCAGCAGCTCCTTACTTAAGAATGAGCAGTTCTTC.

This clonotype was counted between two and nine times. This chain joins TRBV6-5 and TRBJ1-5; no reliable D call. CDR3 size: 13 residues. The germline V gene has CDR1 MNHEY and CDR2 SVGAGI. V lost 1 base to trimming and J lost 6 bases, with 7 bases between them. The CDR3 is CASSYWDGQPQHF. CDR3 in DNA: TGTGCCAGCAGTTACTGGGATGGTCAGCCCCAGCATTTT.

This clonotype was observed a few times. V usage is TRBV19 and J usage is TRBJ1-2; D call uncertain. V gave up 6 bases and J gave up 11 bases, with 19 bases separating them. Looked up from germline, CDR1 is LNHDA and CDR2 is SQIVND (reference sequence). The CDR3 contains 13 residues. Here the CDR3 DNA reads TGTGCCAGTAGCCCCGGAAGGGAGAGGAGGTACACCTTC. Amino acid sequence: CASSPGRERRYTF.

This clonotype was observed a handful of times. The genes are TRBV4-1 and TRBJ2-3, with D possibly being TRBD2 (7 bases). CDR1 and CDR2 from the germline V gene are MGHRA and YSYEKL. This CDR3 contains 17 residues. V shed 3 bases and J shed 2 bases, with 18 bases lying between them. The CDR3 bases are TGCGCCAGCAGCCAGGGCCTGGGGGGGCGCCCCACAGATACGCAGTATTTT. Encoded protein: CASSQGLGGRPTDTQYF.

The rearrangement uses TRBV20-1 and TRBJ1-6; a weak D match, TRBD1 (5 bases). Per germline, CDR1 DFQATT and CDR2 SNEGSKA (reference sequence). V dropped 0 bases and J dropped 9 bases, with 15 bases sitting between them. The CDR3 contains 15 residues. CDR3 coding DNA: TGCAGTGCTAGAGACCGACCGGGACTTCCTTCACCCCTCCACTTT. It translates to CSARDRPGLPSPLHF.

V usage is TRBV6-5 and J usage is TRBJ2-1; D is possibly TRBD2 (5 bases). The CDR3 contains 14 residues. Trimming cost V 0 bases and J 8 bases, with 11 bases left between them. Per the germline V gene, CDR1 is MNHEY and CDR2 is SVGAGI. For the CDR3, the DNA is TGTGCCAGCAGTTACTCGCTAGCCCAGGATGAGCAGTTCTTC. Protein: CASSYSLAQDEQFF.

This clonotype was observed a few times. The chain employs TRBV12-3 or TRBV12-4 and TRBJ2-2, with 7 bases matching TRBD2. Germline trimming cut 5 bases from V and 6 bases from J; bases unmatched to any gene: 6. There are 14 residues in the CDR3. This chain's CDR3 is CASSTFRGAGELFF. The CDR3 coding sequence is TGTGCCAGCAGTACCTTCCGGGGGGCCGGGGAGCTGTTTTTT.

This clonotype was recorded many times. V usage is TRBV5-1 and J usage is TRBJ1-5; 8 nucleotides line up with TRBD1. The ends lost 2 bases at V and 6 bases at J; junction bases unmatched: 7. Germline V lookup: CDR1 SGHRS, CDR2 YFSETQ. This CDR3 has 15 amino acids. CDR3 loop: CASSFDGQGGQPQHF. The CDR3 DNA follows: TGCGCCAGCAGCTTCGACGGACAGGGCGGTCAGCCCCAGCATTTT.

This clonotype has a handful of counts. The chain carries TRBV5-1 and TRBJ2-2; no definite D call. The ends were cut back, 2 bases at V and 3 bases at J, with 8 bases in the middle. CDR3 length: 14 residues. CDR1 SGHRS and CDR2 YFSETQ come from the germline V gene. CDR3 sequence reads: CASSLMLDTGELFF. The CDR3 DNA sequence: TGCGCCAGCAGCTTAATGCTGGACACCGGGGAGCTGTTTTTT.

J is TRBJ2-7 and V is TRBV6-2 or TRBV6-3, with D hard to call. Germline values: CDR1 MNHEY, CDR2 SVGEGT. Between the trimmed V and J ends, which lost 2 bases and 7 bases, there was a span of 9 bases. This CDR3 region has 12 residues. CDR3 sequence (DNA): TGTGCCAGCAGTTACGGTGCTGGGGAGCAGTACTTC. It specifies CASSYGAGEQYF.

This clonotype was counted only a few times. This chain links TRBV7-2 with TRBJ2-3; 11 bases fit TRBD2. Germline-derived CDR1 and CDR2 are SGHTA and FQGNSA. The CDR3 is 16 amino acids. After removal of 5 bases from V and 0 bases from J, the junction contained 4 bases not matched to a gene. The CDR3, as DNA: TGTGCCAGCAGCCAAAGACTAGCGGGGAGCACAGATACGCAGTATTTT. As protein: CASSQRLAGSTDTQYF.

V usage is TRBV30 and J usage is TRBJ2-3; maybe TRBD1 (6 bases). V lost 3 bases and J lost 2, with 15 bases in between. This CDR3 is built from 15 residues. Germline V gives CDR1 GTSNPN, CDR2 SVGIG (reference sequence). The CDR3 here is CAWSQDSVDTDTQYF. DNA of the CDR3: TGTGCCTGGAGCCAGGACAGCGTTGACACAGATACGCAGTATTTT.

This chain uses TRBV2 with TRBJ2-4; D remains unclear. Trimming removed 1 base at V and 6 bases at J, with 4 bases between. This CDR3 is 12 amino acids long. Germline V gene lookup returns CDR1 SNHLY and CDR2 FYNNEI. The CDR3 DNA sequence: TGTGCCAGCAGTGAAGGGGGAAACATTCAGTACTTC. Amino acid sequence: CASSEGGNIQYF.

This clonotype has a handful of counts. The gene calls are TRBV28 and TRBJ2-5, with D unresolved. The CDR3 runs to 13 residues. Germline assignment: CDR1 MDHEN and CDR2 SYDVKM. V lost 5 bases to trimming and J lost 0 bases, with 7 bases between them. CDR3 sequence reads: CASSGRDQETQYF. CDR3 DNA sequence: TGTGCCAGCAGTGGGCGCGACCAAGAGACCCAGTACTTC.

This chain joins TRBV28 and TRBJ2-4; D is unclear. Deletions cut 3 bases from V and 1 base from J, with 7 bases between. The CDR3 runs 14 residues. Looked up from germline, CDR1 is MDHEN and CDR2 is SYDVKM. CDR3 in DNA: TGTGCCAGCAGTTTGAATAGGGCCAAAAACATTCAGTACTTC. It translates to CASSLNRAKNIQYF.